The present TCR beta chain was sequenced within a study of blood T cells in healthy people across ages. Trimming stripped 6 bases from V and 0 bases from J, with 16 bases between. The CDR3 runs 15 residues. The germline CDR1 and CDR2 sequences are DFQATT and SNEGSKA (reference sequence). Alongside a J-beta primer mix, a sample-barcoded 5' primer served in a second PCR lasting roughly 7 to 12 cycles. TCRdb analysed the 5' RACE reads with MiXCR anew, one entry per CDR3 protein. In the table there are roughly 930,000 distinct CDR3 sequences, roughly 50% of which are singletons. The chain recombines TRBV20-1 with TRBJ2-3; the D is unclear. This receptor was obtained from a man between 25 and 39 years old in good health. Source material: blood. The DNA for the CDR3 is TGCAGTGCGACGATGGGGTCATTTAGCACAGATACGCAGTATTTT. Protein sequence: CSATMGSFSTDTQYF.